The T cell receptor (beta chain) under discussion was sequenced for a study of CD8+CD57+ T cells in acquired aplastic anemia. TCR beta VDJ combinations and CDR3 sequences were profiled from genomic DNA. Each CDR3 protein gets one entry after TCRdb re-called the reads with MiXCR. The sample holds some 170,000 distinct CDR3 sequences; around half are singletons and the top ten take more than 1%. The sequenced patients had an expansion of CD8+CD57+ cells seen by flow cytometry. With no exception, the patients had severe acquired aplastic anemia. This clonotype was detected ten times or more. The TCR comes from a human donor with aplastic anemia. Source material: sorted CD4+, CD8+, or CD8+CD57+ T cells (not recorded which) from PBMCs.

The CDR3 sequence is CASMGRGTDTQYF. The CDR3 nucleotides are TGTGCCAGCATGGGGCGTGGCACAGATACGCAGTATTTT. The chain employs TRBV2 and TRBJ2-3; TRBD1 is a possible D gene (5 bases). The CDR3 totals 13 residues. Per the germline V gene, CDR1 is SNHLY and CDR2 is FYNNEI. Trimming shortened V by 7 bases and J by 1 base, and 9 bases separated the two germline ends.